At least ten counts were recorded for the clone carrying this TCR beta chain. What it binds is unknown. Amplification of TCR beta CDR3 regions was performed using RNA transcripts as template. The TCR CDR3 was amplified in a first-round RT-PCR using the HTBI primer set. TCRdb reprocessed the multiplex PCR reads via MiXCR and lists one record per CDR3 protein. This table holds fewer than 550,000 distinct CDR3 sequences, around a quarter found once. This specimen comes from a study of T cells in Graves' hyperthyroidism and ophthalmopathy. General observations from the study: Most clonotypes that expanded in the thyroid above 0.001 also showed up in blood. Ophthalmopathy was predicted by the model a median of around 5.9 months ahead of onset.

Germline V CDR1 and CDR2: DFQATT, SNEGSKA (reference sequence). The CDR3 covers 10 residues. V lost 4 bases and J 7 bases, leaving 7 bases between the germline ends. The sample consisted of blood. The rearrangement joins TRBV20-1 to TRBJ1-2, with no clear D. This receptor was taken from a woman between 25 and 40 years old with Graves' ophthalmopathy. DNA of the CDR3: TGCAGTGCTAACTGGGCTGGCTACACCTTC. It codes for CSANWAGYTF.